A single sample is the source of the 32 T cell receptor beta chains below, sequenced in a study of blood T cells in healthy people across ages. The authors ran a second PCR of roughly 6 to 12 cycles using a sample-barcoded 5' primer and a J-beta primer mix. TCRdb independently ran MiXCR on the 5' RACE reads; one entry per CDR3 protein. The sample yields under 1,000,000 distinct CDR3 sequences, around 36% seen once. The sample comprised blood. These receptors were obtained from a man between 18 and 35 years old in good health.

The V call is TRBV9, the J call TRBJ2-5; TRBD2 agrees at 8 bases. CDR1 is SGDLS, CDR2 YYNGEE, per germline. CDR3 length: 16 amino acids. V lost 0 bases, J lost 9 bases, and 13 bases stayed unmatched. CDR3 DNA sequence: TGTGCCAGCAGCGTAGATGCGGCGGGGGGAGATAAGGCCCAGTACTTC. Its protein is CASSVDAAGGDKAQYF.

The chain recombines TRBV3-1 with TRBJ2-5, with D possibly matching TRBD1 (6 bases). Trimming stripped 3 bases from V and 11 bases from J, with 16 bases between. The CDR3 extends over 13 amino acids. Germline loops: CDR1 LGHDT, CDR2 YNNKEL (reference sequence). CDR3 sequence reads: CASSQHQGNEQYF. Here the CDR3 DNA reads TGTGCCAGCAGCCAGCACCAGGGGAATGAGCAGTACTTC.

This chain connects TRBV12-3 or TRBV12-4 to TRBJ2-5; D might be TRBD2 (5 bases). The ends were cut back, 5 bases at V and 11 bases at J, with 18 bases in the middle. The CDR3 length is 13 residues. Here the CDR3 DNA reads TGTGCCAGCAGTGGTATCTTGGGGAGTGAGCAGTACTTC. Translating it yields CASSGILGSEQYF.

A remark on this clonotype: The junction shows a germline mismatch at one end, possibly a read error. The chain is built from TRBV7-3 and TRBJ1-2; TRBD1 matches at 8 bases. The CDR3 has 13 amino acids. Germline V gene data show CDR1 as SGHTA and CDR2 as FQGTGA. CDR3 in DNA: TGTGCCGGCAGCCAGGACAGGGAGAGTGGCTACACCTTC. Translated, it gives CAGSQDRESGYTF.

This clonotype turned up a few times. The chain employs TRBV29-1 and TRBJ1-1; tentatively, D is TRBD1 (5 bases). The V gene's germline CDR1 is SQVTM and CDR2 ANQGSEA. The CDR3 spans 12 residues. V was trimmed by 3 bases and J by 9 bases, leaving 14 bases between them. CDR3 region: CSVDWQGDQAFF. DNA of the CDR3: TGCAGCGTTGATTGGCAGGGAGATCAAGCTTTCTTT.

Of note for this clonotype: This clone may be a read error of a much larger clone one base away. This chain links TRBV12-3 or TRBV12-4 with TRBJ2-7, with TRBD2 matching over 7 bases. V lost 11 bases to trimming and J lost 7 bases; unmatched junction nucleotides: 14. CDR3 size: 13 residues. In DNA, the CDR3 is TGTGCCTCCACCCGGGGGGTGAACAATGAGCAGTACTTC. Amino acid sequence: CASTRGVNNEQYF.

The sample holds many counts of this clonotype. V usage is TRBV5-5 and J usage is TRBJ2-3; perhaps D is TRBD1 or TRBD2 (6 bases each). The CDR3 is made up of 15 amino acids. Per the germline V gene, CDR1 is SGHKS and CDR2 is YYEKEE (reference sequence). V dropped 1 base and J dropped 0 bases, with 9 bases sitting between them. This CDR3 is CASSLTGASTDTQYF. The CDR3 coding sequence is TGTGCCAGCAGCTTGACGGGGGCTAGCACAGATACGCAGTATTTT.

This clonotype was counted a few times. The chain joins TRBV5-1 to TRBJ2-3; D possibly matches TRBD1 or TRBD2 (6 bases each). Per germline, CDR1 SGHRS and CDR2 YFSETQ. The V and J ends lost 7 bases and 4 bases respectively, with 13 bases between them. The length of the CDR3 is 13 residues. CDR3 coding DNA: TGCGCCAGCTTTAACGGGGGCGCAGATACGCAGTATTTT. This codes for CASFNGGADTQYF. The variable domain in full, completed from reference TRBV5-1 and TRBJ2-3, reads KAGVTQTPRYLIKTRGQQVTLSCSPISGHRSVSWYQQTPGQGLQFLFEYFSETQRNKGNFPGRFSGRQFSNSRSEMNVSTLELGDSALYLCASFNGGADTQYFGPGTRLTVL.

The chain employs TRBV12-3 or TRBV12-4 and TRBJ2-5, with unresolved D. The better agreement between TRBJ2-1 and the DNA end casts doubt on the J call. This CDR3 region has 13 residues. The CDR3 sequence: CASSFSDQETQFF. DNA for the CDR3: TGTGCCAGCAGTTTCTCGGACCAAGAGACCCAGTTCTTC.

This clonotype appeared many times. The rearrangement uses TRBV4-1 and TRBJ2-1, with 9 bases aligning to TRBD2. The CDR3 has 16 amino acids. Trimming at V came to 5 bases and at J to 5 bases, leaving 10 bases not matched to a gene. Germline lookup yields CDR1 MGHRA and CDR2 YSYEKL. The CDR3 spells CASSILQTSGHNEQFF. CDR3 nucleotide sequence: TGCGCCAGCAGCATACTTCAGACTAGCGGACACAATGAGCAGTTCTTC.

At least ten counts were recorded for this clonotype. The V gene is TRBV27, the J gene TRBJ2-1, with D perhaps matching TRBD1 (7 bases). Germline CDR1 and CDR2: MNHEY and SMNVEV (reference sequence). V gave up 5 bases and J gave up 8 bases, with 22 bases separating them. The CDR3 length is 16 residues. CDR3 nucleotide sequence: TGTGCCAGCAGTGGGCCCAGGGGACAGCGGGTCGATGAGCAGTTCTTC. It codes for CASSGPRGQRVDEQFF.

Details on this clonotype: Germline and junction disagree at one end, which may indicate a read error. This rearrangement joins TRBV12-3 or TRBV12-4 to TRBJ1-6; 7 bases are shared with TRBD1. This CDR3 is 14 amino acids long. CDR3 residues: CAISPRQGTSPLHF. For the CDR3, the DNA is TGTGCCATCAGTCCGAGACAGGGCACGTCACCCCTCCACTTT.

The chain combines TRBV6-1 with TRBJ1-2; D possibly corresponds to TRBD1 (6 bases). CDR1 and CDR2 from the germline V gene are MNHNS and SASEGT. CDR3 size: 16 residues. V was cut by 3 bases and J by 2 bases, with 16 bases left in between. The chain's CDR3 is CASSDEKGRGNYGYTF. CDR3 nucleotides: TGTGCCAGCAGTGATGAAAAGGGCAGGGGAAACTATGGCTACACCTTC.

The CDR3 DNA is TGTGCCAGCAGCCCCGAGGGGACGGGCATCATTCGGTACTTC. This gives the protein CASSPEGTGIIRYF. The chain employs TRBV5-5 and TRBJ2-7; either TRBD1 or TRBD2 may fit D (5 bases each). This CDR3 comprises 14 residues. The V gene's germline CDR1 is SGHKS and CDR2 YYEKEE (reference sequence). Trimming took off 4 bases at V and 12 bases at J, with 23 bases between the two ends.

This clonotype was detected ten times or more. The CDR3 spells CASSYTLAGGYTF. The CDR3 DNA follows: TGTGCCAGCAGCTACACCCTGGCGGGGGGCTACACCTTC. J is TRBJ1-2 and V is TRBV13, with no clear D. This CDR3 contains 13 residues. Trimming removed 4 bases from V and 8 bases from J, with 14 bases in between. Germline V gene lookup returns CDR1 PRHDT and CDR2 FYEKMQ (reference sequence).

As regards this clonotype: A much larger clone sits a single nucleotide away, making a read error possible. This chain connects TRBV20-1 to TRBJ2-4; 7 positions agree with TRBD1. The J call may be incorrect, as the DNA end agrees better with TRBJ2-7. The CDR3 covers 14 residues. Per the germline V gene, CDR1 is DFQATT and CDR2 is SNEGSKA (reference sequence). The CDR3 DNA reads as TGCAGTGCTAGAGATCGGGACAGCTCCCACGAGCAGTACTTC. This codes for CSARDRDSSHEQYF.

Ten or more counts support this clonotype. The chain recombines TRBV6-2 or TRBV6-3 with TRBJ2-1, with D perhaps matching TRBD2 (7 bases). CDR3 length: 13 residues. Trimming took off 6 bases at V and 6 bases at J, with 12 bases between the two ends. Germline V gives CDR1 MNHEY, CDR2 SVGEGT. For the CDR3, the DNA is TGTGCCAGCAGCGGGGGGCTTCGCAATGAGCAGTTCTTC. Protein sequence: CASSGGLRNEQFF.

The chain links TRBV30 to TRBJ2-4; D is perhaps TRBD2 (5 bases). From germline, CDR1 is GTSNPN and CDR2 SVGIG (reference sequence). The CDR3 spans 12 residues. V was shortened by 4 bases and J by 13 bases, with 17 bases between the two germline ends. CDR3 sequence (DNA): TGTGCCTGGACCCAAGGATCTACGGGGCAGTACTTC. This translates into CAWTQGSTGQYF.

This rearrangement joins TRBV9 to TRBJ2-1, with D perhaps TRBD1 (6 bases). The DNA end lines up better with TRBJ2-7; the J call may be wrong. CDR1 and CDR2 (germline): SGDLS, YYNGEE. The CDR3 is made up of 18 amino acids. CDR3 sequence (DNA): TGTGCCAGCAGCGTAGCCCCCTTGGGTGGGGGCCCCTACAATGAGCAGTACTTC. Residues: CASSVAPLGGGPYNEQYF.

The DNA of the CDR3 is TGTGCCAGCAGCTTAGAACACAGGGGGCTCAGCGGGACTGAAGCTTTCTTT. It is translated as CASSLEHRGLSGTEAFF. This rearrangement joins TRBV7-9 to TRBJ1-1; 9 bases fit TRBD1. There are 17 residues in the CDR3. CDR1 is SEHNR, CDR2 FQNEAQ, per germline (reference sequence). Unmatched junction bases numbered 11, after V lost 1 base and J lost 5 bases.

In its sample, this clonotype was seen a few times. This chain links TRBV7-2 with TRBJ2-3; 12 bases are shared with TRBD2. CDR1 SGHTA and CDR2 FQGNSA come from the germline V gene. Germline trimming cut 2 bases from V and 3 bases from J; bases unmatched to any gene: 12. This CDR3 contains 19 residues. The CDR3 bases are TGTGCCAGCAGCTTAACCCCTAGCGGGGGGGCCTCTCGGACAGATACGCAGTATTTT. Translated: CASSLTPSGGASRTDTQYF.

This chain joins TRBV12-1 and TRBJ1-5; TRBD1, the D gene given by the table, was not confirmed from the DNA. TRBV12-1 is noted as a pseudogene. This CDR3 region has 17 residues. CDR3 loop: CASNFESQPCGNQPQHF. Written as DNA, the CDR3 is TGTGCCAGCAACTTTGAGTCACAACCCTGTGGAAATCAGCCCCAGCATTTT.

V usage is TRBV20-1 and J usage is TRBJ2-1, with 10 bases matching TRBD1. Per germline, CDR1 DFQATT and CDR2 SNEGSKA (reference sequence). The J segment lost 5 bases and the V segment lost 5 bases, leaving 3 bases of the junction unmatched. The length of the CDR3 is 13 residues. In DNA, the CDR3 is TGCAGTGCTGGGGACAGGGGCGACAATGAGCAGTTCTTC. Its protein is CSAGDRGDNEQFF.

This clonotype showed up just a few times. V and J are TRBV28 and TRBJ2-3; TRBD1 matches 7 bases. The CDR3 extends over 14 amino acids. The V and J ends lost 8 bases and 6 bases, in that order; junction bases with no gene match: 11. The germline gives CDR1 MDHEN, CDR2 SYDVKM. The chain's CDR3 is CASHYRGPGDTQYF. Here the CDR3 DNA reads TGTGCCAGCCACTACAGGGGTCCTGGGGATACGCAGTATTTT.

V is TRBV7-3 and J is TRBJ2-2, with D unclear. This CDR3 region has 13 residues. The V end was cut by 6 bases, the J end by 3 bases, with 8 bases between. Germline V gives CDR1 SGHTA, CDR2 FQGTGA. The CDR3 DNA is TGTGCCAGCAGGTTAGAGCACACCGGGGAGCTGTTTTTT. This encodes CASRLEHTGELFF.

This clonotype was seen many times. The genes are TRBV20-1 and TRBJ2-1; the D is unclear. The CDR3 contains 16 residues. Trimming shortened V by 3 bases and J by 0 bases, and 15 bases separated the two germline ends. Germline CDR1 and CDR2: DFQATT and SNEGSKA (reference sequence). CDR3: CSASPHGQSSYNEQFF. The CDR3 DNA follows: TGCAGTGCTAGCCCCCACGGTCAAAGCTCCTACAATGAGCAGTTCTTC.

In its sample, this clonotype was seen a few times. The chain links TRBV28 to TRBJ1-2; the D is unclear. Germline V gives CDR1 MDHEN, CDR2 SYDVKM. V gave up 6 bases and J gave up 1 base, with 15 bases separating them. The CDR3 spans 15 residues. The CDR3 spells CASRRGSTNNYGYTF. DNA for the CDR3: TGTGCCAGCAGGCGGGGTTCGACCAATAACTATGGCTACACCTTC.

A few counts support this clonotype. This may come from a read error, since a much larger clone is one base off. The chain has TRBV6-2 or TRBV6-3 and TRBJ2-7; 8 nucleotides align to TRBD2. Germline V gene lookup returns CDR1 MNHEY and CDR2 SVGEGT. V shed 2 bases and J 2 bases; nucleotides not matched to a gene: 2. There are 14 residues in the CDR3. This chain's CDR3 is CASSYRGGPYEQYF. The CDR3 DNA is TGTGCCAGCAGTTACCGGGGGGGCCCCTACGAGCAGTACTTC.

The genes are TRBV20-1 and TRBJ2-4; D possibly uses TRBD1 or TRBD2 (7 bases each). The CDR3 length is 13 residues. V was cut by 5 bases and J by 3 bases, with 11 bases left in between. Germline values: CDR1 DFQATT, CDR2 SNEGSKA (reference sequence). The DNA of the CDR3 is TGCAGTGCTGGGGGGGACAGCAAAAACATTCAGTACTTC. Translation: CSAGGDSKNIQYF.

Notes on this clonotype: This clone may be a read error of a much larger clone one base away. The chain couples TRBV5-5 to TRBJ1-2, with 9 bases aligning to TRBD1. The CDR3 is made up of 14 amino acids. Looked up from germline, CDR1 is SGHKS and CDR2 is YYEKEE (reference sequence). V shed 4 bases and J 7 bases; nucleotides not matched to a gene: 8. The CDR3 nucleotides read TGTGCCAGCAGCCGCGGGACAGGGTCTATTGGCTACACCTTC. Translation: CASSRGTGSIGYTF.

This rearrangement joins TRBV7-2 to TRBJ1-2; 7 nucleotides align to TRBD1. V lost 3 bases, J lost 5 bases, and 3 bases stayed unmatched. The CDR3 is 13 amino acids. Germline V gene lookup returns CDR1 SGHTA and CDR2 FQGNSA. Here the CDR3 reads CASSFTGEYGYTF. The CDR3 DNA reads TGTGCCAGCAGCTTTACAGGGGAGTATGGCTACACCTTC.

The J gene is TRBJ2-7, the V gene TRBV6-1; either TRBD1 or TRBD2 may supply D (6 bases each). The CDR3 loop spans 14 amino acids. The V end lost 4 bases, the J end lost 1 base, and 11 bases lay between the germline ends. Germline V gene sequence: CDR1 MNHNS, CDR2 SASEGT. DNA of the CDR3: TGTGCCAGCAGTGTCGCGGGACAATCCTACGAGCAGTACTTC. Translated: CASSVAGQSYEQYF.